The source of this TCR beta chain is a study of blood T cell repertoires in COVID-19. The protocol was immunoSEQ multiplex PCR, while the TCRdb copy is restricted to in-frame clones and leaves out a portion. The data contain some 260,000 clones, approximately 85% of them singletons. The CDR3 spans 13 residues. Germline V gene lookup returns CDR1 MNHEY and CDR2 SVGAGI. Trimming pared 7 bases from V and 4 bases from J, leaving 13 bases between. The chain is built from TRBV6-5 and TRBJ1-1; D is unclear. The clonotype originates from a human donor in a cohort sampled during active COVID-19. Sample: peripheral blood. CDR3 region: CASMIAGSTEAFF. The CDR3 DNA follows: TGTGCCAGCATGATCGCGGGCAGCACTGAAGCTTTCTTT.